This TCR beta chain was found in a study of blood T cell repertoires in COVID-19. Overall study: Some COVID-19 samples were acute and others convalescent; all came from the United States, Italy and Spain. Sample material is recorded as cDNA or gDNA derived from T cells, B-cell-depleted T cells, or PBMCs.

Assay: immunoSEQ multiplex PCR; the TCRdb copy retains only in-frame clones and omits some. This table holds about 210,000 clones, about 85% found once. Between the trimmed V and J ends, which lost 2 bases and 3 bases, there was a span of 9 bases. There are 15 residues in the CDR3. The germline gives CDR1 KGHDR, CDR2 SFDVKD. The gene calls are TRBV24-1 and TRBJ1-4; tentative D call: TRBD1 (6 bases). The sample taken for sequencing was peripheral blood. The receptor's source is a woman over 75 with acute or convalescent COVID-19. The CDR3 DNA sequence: TGTGCCACCAGTGATTCCAGGGGTCCTAATGAAAAACTGTTTTTT. Protein sequence: CATSDSRGPNEKLFF.